This T cell receptor (beta chain) was profiled in a study of OX40 agonist ivuxolimab in advanced cancers. The overall study: Cohort: approximately 83% men, mean age approximately 64, aged about 20 to 85. Study outcomes and limitations: Clonal expansion was among the lowest in partial responders at 0.1-3.0 mg/kg, especially CD8+. By week 6 at 0.1 to 3.0 mg/kg, blood CD4+ and CD8+ T cells had expanded clonally.

This clone occurred a few times. Its matching antigen is unknown. This CDR3 contains 16 residues. V shed 4 bases and J 0 bases; nucleotides not matched to a gene: 9. The V gene's germline CDR1 is SGHTA and CDR2 FQGNSA. TCRdb's copy holds only in-frame clones and misses some; the assay was immunoSEQ multiplex PCR. The sample has roughly 100,000 clones; 90% are singletons. The source of this sequence is an adult with an advanced solid tumor such as melanoma, head and neck, liver or kidney cancer. The sample was CD4+ or CD8+ T cells sorted from blood, taken in a trial of the OX40 agonist ivuxolimab. The rearrangement links TRBV7-2 to TRBJ2-7; TRBD2 matches at 7 bases. In nucleotides, the CDR3 is TGTGCCAGCAGCTCCCTAGCGGACCTGAGCTCCTACGAGCAGTACTTC. Amino acids: CASSSLADLSSYEQYF.